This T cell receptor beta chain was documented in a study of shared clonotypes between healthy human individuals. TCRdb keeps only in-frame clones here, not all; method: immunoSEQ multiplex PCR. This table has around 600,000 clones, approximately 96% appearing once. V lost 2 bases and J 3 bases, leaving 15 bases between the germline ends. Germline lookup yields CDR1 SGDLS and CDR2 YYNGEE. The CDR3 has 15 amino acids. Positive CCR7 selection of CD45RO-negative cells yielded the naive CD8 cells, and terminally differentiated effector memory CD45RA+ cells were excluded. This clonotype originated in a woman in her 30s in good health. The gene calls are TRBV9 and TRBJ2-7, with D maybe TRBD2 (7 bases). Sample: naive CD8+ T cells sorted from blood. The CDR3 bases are TGTGCCAGCAGCGTGGAGGGCGGGGGCCACTACGAGCAGTACTTC. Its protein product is CASSVEGGGHYEQYF.